The sequence of this TCR beta chain was determined in a study of T-cell memory formation after mild COVID-19. Across the study: Each donor largely had its own TCR clusters. General observations from the study: Clonal second-wave expansions that peaked on day 37 had unconfirmed SARS-CoV-2 specificity. Some clones that responded were present in memory (sampled pre-infection), which suggests cross-reactive memory joined.

V lost 1 base and J lost 4, with 13 bases in between. The CDR3 runs to 15 residues. Germline loops: CDR1 KGHSH, CDR2 LQKENI. Points on this clonotype: As yet, its antigen is unknown.

TCRdb used MiXCR to reprocess the 5' RACE reads, holding one entry per CDR3 protein. The profile shows hundreds of thousands of distinct CDR3 sequences, less than 25% of them singletons. The clonotype was recovered from an adult woman who had mild COVID-19 (a few samples of this study predate the infection). Cell type and time point are not known. The sequencing input was PBMCs or a T cell subset sorted from them (not recorded which). The J gene is TRBJ1-2, the V gene TRBV18; a weak D match, TRBD1 (6 bases). The CDR3 DNA reads as TGTGCCAGCTCACCACGGCAGGGGATGAGCTATGGCTACACCTTC. Its translation: CASSPRQGMSYGYTF.